A selection of T cell receptor beta chains follows, all from one sample in a study of OX40 agonist ivuxolimab in advanced cancers. The data were produced by immunoSEQ multiplex PCR, yet TCRdb's version contains in-frame clones alone and is incomplete. The data contain 35,000 to 40,000 clones, about 80% of them seen just once; the ten biggest clones take up about 8.8%. The specimen was CD4+ or CD8+ T cells sorted from blood, collected in a trial of the OX40 agonist ivuxolimab. All receptors derive from an adult with an advanced solid tumor such as melanoma, head and neck, liver or kidney cancer. The conserved cysteine and the conserved F or W are not part of the CDR3 here. For some rows the clone size is stated as once, few or many, or as a class when expanded; others skip it.

J: TRBJ2-1
size: -
V: TRBV28
CDR3: ASSRSSGVHEQF

J: TRBJ2-7
size: -
V: TRBV11-2
CDR3: ASSLVSYEQY

J: TRBJ2-2
size: once
V: TRBV5-1
CDR3: ASSLASTGELF

J: TRBJ2-1
size: once
V: TRBV7-2
CDR3: ASSLELAGGGEQF

J: TRBJ2-1
size: few
V: TRBV6-5
CDR3: ASSRDWSREQF

J: TRBJ2-5
size: -
V: TRBV2
CDR3: ASETSLGTQY

J: TRBJ1-5
size: -
V: TRBV28
CDR3: ASTRRGQVSNQPQH

J: TRBJ2-3
size: -
V: TRBV2
CDR3: ASSGMGGVVEDTQY

J: TRBJ2-3
size: -
V: TRBV2
CDR3: ASSPSSDTQY

J: TRBJ2-2
size: -
V: TRBV11-1
CDR3: ASSPLGSGELF

J: TRBJ1-4
size: -
V: TRBV5-7
CDR3: ASSLGSPATNEKLF

J: TRBJ1-6
size: medium-sized
V: TRBV28
CDR3: ASRTVGLLNSPLH

J: TRBJ1-6
size: -
V: TRBV30
CDR3: AWSVRVDSPLH

J: TRBJ1-2
size: -
V: TRBV2
CDR3: ASSAAGMGGYT

J: TRBJ1-4
size: -
V: TRBV6-6
CDR3: ASSPPTANEKLF

J: TRBJ2-5
size: few
V: TRBV6-5
CDR3: ASTDWGRGGETQY

J: TRBJ2-3
size: -
V: TRBV5-1
CDR3: ASSQGDTSGRLVRDTQY

J: TRBJ2-1
size: -
V: TRBV28
CDR3: ASSLVGTPYNEQF

J: TRBJ2-3
size: -
V: TRBV15
CDR3: ATSRDQFGDTQY

J: TRBJ2-1
size: -
V: TRBV14
CDR3: ASTQKLDEQF

J: TRBJ1-4
size: few
V: TRBV6-5
CDR3: ASRTDRTNEKLF

J: TRBJ1-4
size: -
V: TRBV7-9
CDR3: ASSPAGVGEKLF

J: TRBJ2-5
size: once
V: TRBV2
CDR3: ASSKGDGQETQY

J: TRBJ2-3
size: -
V: TRBV5-4
CDR3: ASRTSGGAADTQY

J: TRBJ1-6
size: -
V: TRBV7-9
CDR3: ASSAGTGFYNSPLH

J: TRBJ1-1
size: few
V: TRBV27
CDR3: ASSLDGWPRNGYTEAF